These 9 T cell receptor beta chains originate from one sample sequenced in a study of blood T cells in healthy people across ages. Next came a second PCR, run for roughly 7 to 12 cycles, which used a sample-barcoded 5' primer along with a J-beta primer mix. TCRdb re-derived calls from the 5' RACE reads in MiXCR, one entry per CDR3 protein. The sample lists about 650,000 distinct CDR3 sequences, approximately 31% occurring once. The sequenced material came from blood. The receptors here all came from an elderly woman in good health.

The rearrangement uses TRBV20-1 and TRBJ1-2; weak D call: TRBD1 (6 bases). CDR1 DFQATT and CDR2 SNEGSKA come from the germline V gene (reference sequence). The CDR3 totals 12 residues. In DNA, the CDR3 is TGCAGCCTAGGTGGGGGCGGGGGTGGCTACACCTTC. This gives the protein CSLGGGGGGYTF.

There are many counts of this clonotype. The chain uses TRBV5-1 and TRBJ2-1, with unresolved D. V lost 0 bases to trimming and J lost 7 bases, with 14 bases between them. Germline V lookup: CDR1 SGHRS, CDR2 YFSETQ. The CDR3 has 15 residues. The CDR3, as DNA: TGCGCCAGCAGCTTGGCAGAAAGCGTCCTGAATGAGCAGTTCTTC. This translates into CASSLAESVLNEQFF.

This clonotype was seen many times. The chain links TRBV20-1 to TRBJ2-1, with D possibly being TRBD1 (6 bases). Trimming removed 6 bases from V and 9 bases from J, with 15 bases in between. Per germline, CDR1 DFQATT and CDR2 SNEGSKA (reference sequence). The CDR3 totals 12 residues. CDR3 loop: CSAGGRGLEQFF. The DNA for the CDR3 is TGCAGTGCAGGGGGACGCGGACTTGAGCAGTTCTTC.

The chain joins TRBV20-1 to TRBJ1-3, with TRBD1 identical over 11 bases. V was clipped by 6 bases and J by 0 bases; unmatched bases: 1. The germline V gene has CDR1 DFQATT and CDR2 SNEGSKA (reference sequence). The CDR3 has 14 amino acids. CDR3: CSAGTGGSGNTIYF. CDR3 coding DNA: TGCAGTGCAGGGACAGGGGGCTCTGGAAACACCATATATTTT.

The chain has TRBV20-1 and TRBJ2-5, with D maybe TRBD1 (6 bases). Germline V lookup: CDR1 DFQATT, CDR2 SNEGSKA (reference sequence). This CDR3 contains 20 residues. V lost 0 bases to trimming and J lost 2 bases, with 28 bases between them. The CDR3 DNA sequence: TGCAGTGCTAGAGATAGTCTAACCGACAGGAAGAGTTCGATACAAGAGACCCAGTACTTC. This codes for CSARDSLTDRKSSIQETQYF.

The gene calls are TRBV20-1 and TRBJ2-5; D is unclear. The germline V and J ends were trimmed by 2 bases and 5 bases, with 15 bases remaining between them. The CDR3 length is 14 residues. Germline-derived CDR1 and CDR2 are DFQATT and SNEGSKA (reference sequence). CDR3 sequence: CSARFGPKPETQYF. As DNA, the CDR3 is TGCAGTGCTAGATTTGGGCCGAAGCCGGAGACCCAGTACTTC.

The rearrangement uses TRBV7-3 and TRBJ2-1; the D gene is possibly TRBD2 (5 bases). Germline V gene data show CDR1 as SGHTA and CDR2 as FQGTGA. The CDR3 is made up of 13 amino acids. V lost 1 base to trimming and J lost 9 bases, with 10 bases between them. CDR3 DNA: TGTGCCAGCAGCTTAAGCCGGGAAGGTGAGCAGTTCTTC. This translates into CASSLSREGEQFF.

This clonotype was counted a few times. The chain recombines TRBV6-1 with TRBJ1-5; TRBD1 might be the D (6 bases). The V gene lost 6 bases and the J gene lost 7 bases, with 16 bases spanning the gap. Germline CDR1 and CDR2: MNHNS and SASEGT. The length of the CDR3 is 14 residues. The CDR3 DNA sequence: TGTGCCAGCAGCCATACAGGGAGATGGCAGCCCCAGCATTTT. Its translation: CASSHTGRWQPQHF.

The chain links TRBV4-3 to TRBJ1-5; D unresolved. This CDR3 is built from 15 residues. Germline CDR1 LGHNA, CDR2 YSLEER. Trimming removed 3 bases from V and 1 base from J, with 10 bases in between. The CDR3 is CASSHTDGSNQPQHF. The CDR3 DNA reads as TGCGCCAGCAGCCACACGGACGGGAGCAATCAGCCCCAGCATTTT.